This TCR beta chain was captured by sequencing in a study of T cell changes during pregnancy in multiple sclerosis. Germline CDR1 is MDHEN and CDR2 is SYDVKM. The CDR3 runs to 16 residues. V was trimmed by 2 bases and J by 1 base, leaving 9 bases between them. TCRdb's table, derived via immunoSEQ multiplex PCR, lists solely in-frame clones and lacks some. The sample consists of 44,000 or so clones, around 89% of them appearing once. V usage is TRBV28 and J usage is TRBJ2-6, with D tentatively TRBD1 (6 bases). The clonotype originates from a female donor in good health, enrolled as a control in a pregnancy study. The sample consisted of CD8+ T cells from peripheral blood mononuclear cells, taken after pregnancy. The CDR3 nucleotides are TGTGCCAGCAGTTTAGGGACACTGTCTGGGGCCAACGTCCTGACTTTC. This translates into CASSLGTLSGANVLTF.